This T cell receptor (beta chain) was captured in a study of shared clonotypes between healthy human individuals. Across the whole study: Researchers assigned three CD4 naive, three CD4 memory, two CD8 naive and one CD8 memory plate to each donor. Study-wide findings and caveats: Non-shared clonotypes showed lower generation probabilities than clonotypes common to all four donors.

With regard to this clone: The antigen is undetermined.

This CDR3 contains 16 residues. The V gene's germline CDR1 is SNHLY and CDR2 FYNNEI. V dropped 4 bases and J dropped 2 bases, with 15 bases sitting between them. An assay was performed, and its level was deep. Replicate PCRs run on sorted subsets employed roughly 190 ng DNA, 30,000 to 35,000 T cell genomes. Assay: immunoSEQ multiplex PCR; the TCRdb copy retains only in-frame clones and omits some. The sample lists roughly 530,000 clones, 90% to 96% seen once, with about 0.064% in the top ten. The TCR comes from a woman under 40 in good health. Source material: naive CD4+ T cells sorted from blood. The sample's subset: CD45RA+ positively selected. The J gene is TRBJ2-1, the V gene TRBV2; D may be TRBD1 or TRBD2 (5 bases each). CDR3 DNA sequence: TGTGCCAGCAGTGCGGGGCTGGGTAGGACCTACAATGAGCAGTTCTTC. Protein: CASSAGLGRTYNEQFF.